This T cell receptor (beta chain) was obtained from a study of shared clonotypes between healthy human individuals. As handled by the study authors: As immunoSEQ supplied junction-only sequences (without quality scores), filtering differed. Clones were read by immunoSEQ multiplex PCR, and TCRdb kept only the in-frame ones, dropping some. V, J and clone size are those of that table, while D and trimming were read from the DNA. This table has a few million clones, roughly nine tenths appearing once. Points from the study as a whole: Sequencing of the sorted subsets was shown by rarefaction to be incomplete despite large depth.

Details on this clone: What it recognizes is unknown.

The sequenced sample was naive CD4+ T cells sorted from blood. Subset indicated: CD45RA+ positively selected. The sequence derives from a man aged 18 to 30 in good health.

This CDR3 is CASSRPSSGSYEQYF. The CDR3 nucleotides are TGCGCCAGCAGTCGACCATCGAGCGGGAGCTACGAGCAGTACTTC. The chain joins TRBV4-1 to TRBJ2-7; TRBD2 aligns across 8 bases. Germline CDR1 and CDR2: MGHRA and YSYEKL. The trim removed 6 bases at V and 3 bases at J, leaving 10 bases unmatched. The CDR3 is 15 residues long.